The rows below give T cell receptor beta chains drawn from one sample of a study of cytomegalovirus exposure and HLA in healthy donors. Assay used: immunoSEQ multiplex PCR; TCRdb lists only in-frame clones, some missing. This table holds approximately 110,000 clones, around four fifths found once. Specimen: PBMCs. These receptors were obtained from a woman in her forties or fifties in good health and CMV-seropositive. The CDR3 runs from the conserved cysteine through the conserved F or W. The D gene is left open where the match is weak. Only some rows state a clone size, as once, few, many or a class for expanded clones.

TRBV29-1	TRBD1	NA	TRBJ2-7	CSVFLDRGNHEQYF	TGCAGCGTGTTTCTCGACAGGGGGAACCACGAGCAGTACTTC
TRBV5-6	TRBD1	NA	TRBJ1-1	CASSQGGGEAFF	TGTGCCAGCAGCCAAGGGGGCGGTGAAGCTTTCTTT
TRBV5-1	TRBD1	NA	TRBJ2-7	CASSLQSTGPYEQYF	TGCGCCAGCAGCCTCCAGTCGACAGGGCCCTACGAGCAGTACTTC
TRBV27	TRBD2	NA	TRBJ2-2	CASSTIGGRAETGELFF	TGTGCCAGCTCTACCATTGGCGGGAGGGCGGAAACCGGGGAGCTGTTTTTT
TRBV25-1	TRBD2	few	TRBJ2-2	CASSDPGTSGSSTGELFF	TGTGCCAGCAGTGATCCCGGGACTAGCGGGAGTAGCACCGGGGAGCTGTTTTTT
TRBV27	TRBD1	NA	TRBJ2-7	CASSSGQGKQYF	TGTGCCAGCAGTTCCGGACAGGGAAAGCAGTACTTC
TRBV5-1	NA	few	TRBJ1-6	CASSFRETYNSPLHF	TGCGCCAGCAGCTTCAGGGAAACATATAATTCACCCCTCCACTTT
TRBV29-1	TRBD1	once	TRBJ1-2	CSVEEWRDRGQDGYTF	TGCAGCGTTGAAGAATGGCGGGACAGGGGGCAGGATGGCTACACCTTC
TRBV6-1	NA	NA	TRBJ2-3	CASSEDIGFGTQYF	TGTGCCAGCAGTGAAGACATCGGGTTCGGCACGCAGTATTTT
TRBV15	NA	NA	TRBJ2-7	CATSVNRGYEQYF	TGTGCCACCAGCGTGAACCGGGGCTACGAGCAGTACTTC
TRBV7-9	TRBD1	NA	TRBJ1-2	CASSLAGQIYGYTF	TGTGCCAGCAGCTTAGCGGGACAGATCTATGGCTACACCTTC
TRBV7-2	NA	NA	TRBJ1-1	CASSSSGKKAFF	TGTGCCAGCAGCTCATCCGGGAAAAAAGCTTTCTTT
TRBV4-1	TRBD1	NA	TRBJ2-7	CASSLSPGGFEQYF	TGCGCCAGCAGCCTCTCCCCAGGGGGCTTCGAGCAGTACTTC
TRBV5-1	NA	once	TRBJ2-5	CASSYDSARETQYF	TGCGCCAGCAGCTATGACTCAGCGAGAGAGACCCAGTACTTC
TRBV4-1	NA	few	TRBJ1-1	CASSRTGEGVNTEAFF	TGCGCCAGCAGCCGGACGGGCGAGGGAGTGAACACTGAAGCTTTCTTT
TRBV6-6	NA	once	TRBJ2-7	CASSYDGAEQYF	TGTGCCAGCAGTTACGATGGTGCGGAGCAGTACTTC
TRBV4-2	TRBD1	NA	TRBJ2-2	CASSQRDRVSTGELFF	TGTGCCAGCAGCCAACGGGACAGGGTTTCGACCGGGGAGCTGTTTTTT
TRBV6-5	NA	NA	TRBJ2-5	CASSYSGGRETQYF	TGTGCCAGCAGTTACTCGGGAGGAAGAGAGACCCAGTACTTC
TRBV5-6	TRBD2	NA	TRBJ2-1	CASSSSGTSFGEQFF	TGTGCCAGCAGCTCCTCCGGGACTAGCTTCGGTGAGCAGTTCTTC
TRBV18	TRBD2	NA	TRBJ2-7	CASSPGGSRYEQYF	TGTGCCAGCTCCCCCGGGGGGTCCCGCTACGAGCAGTACTTC
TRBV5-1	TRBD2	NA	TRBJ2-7	CASSFSSGGVSSYEQYF	TGCGCCAGCAGCTTTTCTAGCGGGGGGGTGAGCTCCTACGAGCAGTACTTC
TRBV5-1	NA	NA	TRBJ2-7	CASSTGKTHDEQYF	TGCGCCAGCAGCACCGGGAAGACCCACGACGAGCAGTACTTC
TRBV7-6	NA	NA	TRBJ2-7	CASSLGGGRSYEQYF	TGTGCCAGCAGCTTAGGGGGGGGGCGTTCCTACGAGCAGTACTTC
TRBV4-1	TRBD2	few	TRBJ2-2	CASSQDFSGGTRELFF	TGCGCCAGCAGCCAAGATTTCAGCGGGGGTACCAGGGAGCTGTTTTTT
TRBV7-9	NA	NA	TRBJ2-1	CASSLVAPPDEQFF	TGTGCCAGCAGCTTAGTGGCCCCCCCTGATGAGCAGTTCTTC
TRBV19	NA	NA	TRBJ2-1	CASAETGRDEQFF	TGTGCCAGCGCCGAAACTGGTCGGGATGAGCAGTTCTTC
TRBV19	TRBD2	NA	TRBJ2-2	CASSVSSLAPGGAGELFF	TGTGCCAGTAGTGTGTCGTCACTAGCGCCAGGAGGTGCCGGGGAGCTGTTTTTT
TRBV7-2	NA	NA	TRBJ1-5	CASSLAGVGNQPQHF	TGTGCCAGCAGCTTAGCCGGGGTGGGCAATCAGCCCCAGCATTTT
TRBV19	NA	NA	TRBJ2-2	CASSSGQGLRELFF	TGTGCCAGTAGTTCAGGACAGGGACTAAGGGAGCTGTTTTTT
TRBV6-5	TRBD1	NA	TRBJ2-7	CASSGQGAHEQYF	TGTGCCAGCAGCGGACAGGGGGCCCACGAGCAGTACTTC
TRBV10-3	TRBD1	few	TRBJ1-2	CAISEGTDGYTF	TGTGCCATCAGTGAGGGGACAGATGGCTACACCTTC
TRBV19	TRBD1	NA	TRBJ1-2	CASSIGGTGYNGYTF	TGTGCCAGTAGTATAGGCGGGACAGGCTACAATGGCTACACCTTC
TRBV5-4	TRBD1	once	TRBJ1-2	CASSSPTGGYGYTF	TGTGCCAGCAGCTCGCCAACAGGGGGTTATGGCTACACCTTC
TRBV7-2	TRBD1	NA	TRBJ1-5	CASSPTTGSLFSNQPQHF	TGTGCCAGCAGCCCTACGACAGGGAGTCTTTTCAGCAATCAGCCCCAGCATTTT
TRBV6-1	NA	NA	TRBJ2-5	CASRDSQNALETQYF	TGTGCCAGCCGGGACTCTCAAAATGCGTTGGAGACCCAGTACTTC
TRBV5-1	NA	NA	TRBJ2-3	CASSSYVAVQDTQYF	TGCGCCAGCAGCTCCTACGTTGCGGTACAAGATACGCAGTATTTT
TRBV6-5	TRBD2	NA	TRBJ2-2	CASSSTSGRSGELFF	TGTGCCAGCAGCTCGACTAGCGGGAGGTCCGGGGAGCTGTTTTTT
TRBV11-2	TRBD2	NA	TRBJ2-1	CASSSRGTNNEQFF	TGTGCCAGCAGCTCGCGGGGGACTAACAATGAGCAGTTCTTC
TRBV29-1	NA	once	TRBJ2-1	CSVGGSLGAYNEQFF	TGCAGCGTTGGGGGTAGTTTGGGGGCATACAATGAGCAGTTCTTC
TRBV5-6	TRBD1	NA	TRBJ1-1	CASSFDDRGLAFF	TGTGCCAGCAGCTTCGACGACAGGGGGCTGGCTTTCTTT
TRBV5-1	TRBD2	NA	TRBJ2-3	CASSLSGATDTQYF	TGCGCCAGCAGCTTGAGCGGGGCCACAGATACGCAGTATTTT
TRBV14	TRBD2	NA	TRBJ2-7	CASSLSFGLAEDYEQYF	TGTGCCAGCAGCCTCAGTTTCGGACTAGCGGAGGACTACGAGCAGTACTTC
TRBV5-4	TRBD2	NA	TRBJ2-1	CASSLVLAGDREQFF	TGTGCCAGCAGCTTGGTGTTAGCGGGAGACCGGGAGCAGTTCTTC
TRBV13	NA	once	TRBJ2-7	CASSLYRNSYEQYF	TGTGCCAGCAGCTTATACAGGAATTCCTACGAGCAGTACTTC
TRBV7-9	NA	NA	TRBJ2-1	CASSTAGSYNEQFF	TGTGCCAGCAGTACGGCCGGGAGCTACAATGAGCAGTTCTTC
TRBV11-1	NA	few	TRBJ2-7	CASSLDPGSSFEQYF	TGTGCCAGCAGCTTAGACCCCGGGTCCTCCTTCGAGCAGTACTTC
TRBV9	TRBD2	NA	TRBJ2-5	CASSARGLAGGGETQYF	TGTGCCAGCAGCGCCAGGGGACTAGCGGGAGGGGGGGAGACCCAGTACTTC
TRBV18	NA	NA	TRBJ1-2	CASSPMRETNYGYTF	TGTGCCAGCTCACCAATGCGGGAAACTAACTATGGCTACACCTTC